Listed below are T cell receptor beta chains from one sample, sequenced in a study of blood T cell repertoires in COVID-19. Here immunoSEQ multiplex PCR was the method, and the copy in TCRdb shows in-frame clones only, minus some. The sample has about 380,000 clones, less than 85% seen once; the top ten hold about 3.6%. Specimen: peripheral blood. These receptors all come from a woman aged 18-29 years with acute or convalescent COVID-19. CDR3s include the opening cysteine and the closing phenylalanine or tryptophan. The order of the fields is CDR3 length, J gene, clone size, V gene, D gene, CDR3 DNA, CDR3 protein. A D gene is named only where the DNA matches it firmly. Clone sizes are given selectively: once, few, many, or a class where the clone is expanded.

cdr3_length: 11
j_call: TRBJ2-3
clone_size: NA
v_call: TRBV6-5
d_call: TRBD1
cdr3_nt: TGTGCCAGCAGTCCGACAGGGGTCCGGTATTTT
cdr3_aa: CASSPTGVRYF

cdr3_length: 13
j_call: TRBJ1-5
clone_size: NA
v_call: TRBV7-9
d_call: NA
cdr3_nt: TGTGCCAGCAGCTTAGACAGCTCTCAGCCCCAGCATTTT
cdr3_aa: CASSLDSSQPQHF

cdr3_length: 15
j_call: TRBJ2-3
clone_size: NA
v_call: TRBV28
d_call: NA
cdr3_nt: TGTGCCAGCAGGGAACAGGGCGGGAGCTCAGATACGCAGTATTTT
cdr3_aa: CASREQGGSSDTQYF

cdr3_length: 14
j_call: TRBJ2-7
clone_size: NA
v_call: TRBV2
d_call: NA
cdr3_nt: TGTGCCAGCAGTGGGGCAGGGCTGCCCTACGAGCAGTACTTC
cdr3_aa: CASSGAGLPYEQYF

cdr3_length: 15
j_call: TRBJ2-5
clone_size: NA
v_call: TRBV9
d_call: TRBD1
cdr3_nt: TGTGCCAGCAGCGTTGATAAGGGGGCAATGGAGACCCAGTACTTC
cdr3_aa: CASSVDKGAMETQYF

cdr3_length: 13
j_call: TRBJ1-1
clone_size: few
v_call: TRBV30
d_call: NA
cdr3_nt: TGTGCCTGGAGTGTCACTCGTGTCACTGAAGCTTTCTTT
cdr3_aa: CAWSVTRVTEAFF

cdr3_length: 14
j_call: TRBJ1-4
clone_size: NA
v_call: TRBV6-5
d_call: NA
cdr3_nt: TGTGCCAGCAGTCGGACAGCGAGTAATGAAAAACTGTTTTTT
cdr3_aa: CASSRTASNEKLFF

cdr3_length: 12
j_call: TRBJ2-2
clone_size: NA
v_call: TRBV29-1
d_call: NA
cdr3_nt: TGCAGCGGGACAGCGGGGACCGGGGAGCTGTTTTTT
cdr3_aa: CSGTAGTGELFF

cdr3_length: 15
j_call: TRBJ1-5
clone_size: NA
v_call: TRBV28
d_call: NA
cdr3_nt: TGTGCCAGCAGTCCCCGGCAGGGGTGGAATCAGCCCCAGCATTTT
cdr3_aa: CASSPRQGWNQPQHF

cdr3_length: 12
j_call: TRBJ1-5
clone_size: NA
v_call: TRBV2
d_call: NA
cdr3_nt: TGTGCCAGCAGGGCAGGGTACCCGCCCCAGCATTTT
cdr3_aa: CASRAGYPPQHF

cdr3_length: 18
j_call: TRBJ1-1
clone_size: NA
v_call: TRBV7-3
d_call: TRBD1
cdr3_nt: TGTGCCAGCAGCTTAACGAGCGCCTCAGGGGGCGTCGGCACTGAAGCTTTCTTT
cdr3_aa: CASSLTSASGGVGTEAFF

cdr3_length: 17
j_call: TRBJ1-1
clone_size: few
v_call: TRBV4-1
d_call: NA
cdr3_nt: TGCGCCAGCAGCCACTCATCGGCACGGGGGGCGGGCACTGAAGCTTTCTTT
cdr3_aa: CASSHSSARGAGTEAFF

cdr3_length: 18
j_call: TRBJ2-6
clone_size: NA
v_call: TRBV28
d_call: TRBD1
cdr3_nt: TGTGCCAGCAGCCATATAGGGACAGGGCAGGGGGGGGCCAACGTCCTGACTTTC
cdr3_aa: CASSHIGTGQGGANVLTF

cdr3_length: 15
j_call: TRBJ1-2
clone_size: NA
v_call: TRBV19
d_call: TRBD1
cdr3_nt: TGTGCCAGTAGCAGCCCCGGGACAGCCGTTTATGGCTACACCTTC
cdr3_aa: CASSSPGTAVYGYTF

cdr3_length: 15
j_call: TRBJ2-1
clone_size: NA
v_call: TRBV27
d_call: TRBD1
cdr3_nt: TGTGCCAGCACCTCTCCGGGACAGGGCCAAAGGGAGCAGTTCTTC
cdr3_aa: CASTSPGQGQREQFF

cdr3_length: 15
j_call: TRBJ2-1
clone_size: NA
v_call: TRBV18
d_call: TRBD2
cdr3_nt: TGTGCCAGCTCACCGCGAACTAGCGGGTACAATGAGCAGTTCTTC
cdr3_aa: CASSPRTSGYNEQFF

cdr3_length: 23
j_call: TRBJ2-2
clone_size: NA
v_call: TRBV2
d_call: TRBD2
cdr3_nt: TGTGCCAGCAGGGAAGGTTTCTTGGACCGAAGGACTAGCGGGAGGCGAGGGACCGGGGAGCTGTTTTTT
cdr3_aa: CASREGFLDRRTSGRRGTGELFF

cdr3_length: 14
j_call: TRBJ1-1
clone_size: NA
v_call: TRBV13
d_call: NA
cdr3_nt: TGTGCCAGCAGCGAACCAACGGTTAACACTGAAGCTTTCTTT
cdr3_aa: CASSEPTVNTEAFF

cdr3_length: 14
j_call: TRBJ1-5
clone_size: NA
v_call: TRBV30
d_call: NA
cdr3_nt: TGTGCCTGGAGTAAGGGGCAGGGTAATCAGCCCCAGCATTTT
cdr3_aa: CAWSKGQGNQPQHF

cdr3_length: 16
j_call: TRBJ1-1
clone_size: NA
v_call: TRBV4-1
d_call: NA
cdr3_nt: TGCGCCAGCAGCCAAGGCCTACAGGGAATGAACACTGAAGCTTTCTTT
cdr3_aa: CASSQGLQGMNTEAFF

cdr3_length: 14
j_call: TRBJ2-3
clone_size: NA
v_call: TRBV6-5
d_call: NA
cdr3_nt: TGTGCCAGCAGTTACGGGGGCGGGCCGTATACGCAGTATTTT
cdr3_aa: CASSYGGGPYTQYF

cdr3_length: 15
j_call: TRBJ2-7
clone_size: NA
v_call: TRBV2
d_call: TRBD2
cdr3_nt: TGTGCCAGCAAGAGATTGGGGGGGAGCTCCTACGAGCAGTACTTC
cdr3_aa: CASKRLGGSSYEQYF

cdr3_length: 15
j_call: TRBJ2-5
clone_size: NA
v_call: TRBV6-2/TRBV6-3
d_call: TRBD2
cdr3_nt: TGTGCCAGCAGTCCGGGCGGGAGGTCGCAAGAGACCCAGTACTTC
cdr3_aa: CASSPGGRSQETQYF

cdr3_length: 14
j_call: TRBJ1-1
clone_size: NA
v_call: TRBV9
d_call: NA
cdr3_nt: TGTGCCAGCAGCCGTGTAGGGGTAGACACTGAAGCTTTCTTT
cdr3_aa: CASSRVGVDTEAFF

cdr3_length: 18
j_call: TRBJ2-6
clone_size: NA
v_call: TRBV3-1/TRBV3-2
d_call: TRBD1
cdr3_nt: TGTGCCAGCAGTCCCTTCCCGGGACAGAAATCTGGGGCCAACGTCCTGACTTTC
cdr3_aa: CASSPFPGQKSGANVLTF

cdr3_length: 16
j_call: TRBJ1-6
clone_size: NA
v_call: TRBV9
d_call: TRBD1
cdr3_nt: TGTGCCAGCAGCGCCTCCGGGACAGGTTATAATTCACCCCTCCACTTT
cdr3_aa: CASSASGTGYNSPLHF

cdr3_length: 15
j_call: TRBJ1-5
clone_size: NA
v_call: TRBV5-1
d_call: TRBD1
cdr3_nt: TGCGCCAGCAGCGCGGGGACAGGAGCCAATCAGCCCCAGCATTTT
cdr3_aa: CASSAGTGANQPQHF

cdr3_length: 13
j_call: TRBJ1-5
clone_size: NA
v_call: TRBV19
d_call: NA
cdr3_nt: TGTGCCAGTGGTGACAGACGAAATCAGCCCCAGCATTTT
cdr3_aa: CASGDRRNQPQHF